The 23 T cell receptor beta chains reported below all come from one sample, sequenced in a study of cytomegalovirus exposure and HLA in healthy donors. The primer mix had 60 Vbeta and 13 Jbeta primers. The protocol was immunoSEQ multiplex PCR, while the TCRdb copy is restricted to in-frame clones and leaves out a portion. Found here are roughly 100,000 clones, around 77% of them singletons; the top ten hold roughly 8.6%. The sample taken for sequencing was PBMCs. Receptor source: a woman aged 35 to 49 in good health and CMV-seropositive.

DNA for the CDR3: TGTGCCAGCAGCTTAGTACTCGCGGGTACGGAGCTGTTTTTT. This gives the protein CASSLVLAGTELFF. The rearrangement uses TRBV7-9 and TRBJ2-2; possibly TRBD2 for D (5 bases). This CDR3 has 14 residues. Per germline, CDR1 SEHNR and CDR2 FQNEAQ (reference sequence). With 1 base removed from V and 10 bases from J, the gap between germline ends came to 13 bases.

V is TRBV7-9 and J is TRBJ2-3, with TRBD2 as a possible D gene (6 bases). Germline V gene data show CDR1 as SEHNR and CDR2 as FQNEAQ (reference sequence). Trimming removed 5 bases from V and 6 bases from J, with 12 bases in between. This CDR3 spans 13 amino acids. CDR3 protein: CASSPGVSDTQYF. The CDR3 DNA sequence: TGTGCCAGCAGCCCGGGGGTCTCGGATACGCAGTATTTT.

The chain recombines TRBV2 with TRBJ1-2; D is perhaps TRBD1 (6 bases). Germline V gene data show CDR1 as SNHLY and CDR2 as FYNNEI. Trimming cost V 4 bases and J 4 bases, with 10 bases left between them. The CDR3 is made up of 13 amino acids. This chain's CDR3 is CASSGQGFYGYTF. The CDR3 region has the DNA TGTGCCAGCAGTGGTCAGGGGTTCTATGGCTACACCTTC.

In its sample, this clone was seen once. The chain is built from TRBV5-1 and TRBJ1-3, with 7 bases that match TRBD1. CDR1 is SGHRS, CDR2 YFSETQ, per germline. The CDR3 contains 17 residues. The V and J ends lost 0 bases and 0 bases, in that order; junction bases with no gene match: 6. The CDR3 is CASSLDGQADSGNTIYF. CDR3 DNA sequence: TGCGCCAGCAGCTTGGACGGACAGGCTGACTCTGGAAACACCATATATTTT.

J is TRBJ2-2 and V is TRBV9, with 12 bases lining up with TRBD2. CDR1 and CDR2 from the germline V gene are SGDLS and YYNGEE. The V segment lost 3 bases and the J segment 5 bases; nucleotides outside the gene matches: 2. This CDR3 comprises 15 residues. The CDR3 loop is CASSEGLAGTGELFF. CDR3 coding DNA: TGTGCCAGCAGCGAAGGACTAGCGGGGACCGGGGAGCTGTTTTTT.

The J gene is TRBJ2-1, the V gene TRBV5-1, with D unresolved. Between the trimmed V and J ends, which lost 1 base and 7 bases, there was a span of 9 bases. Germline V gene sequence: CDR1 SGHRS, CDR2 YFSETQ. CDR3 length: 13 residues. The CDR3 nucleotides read TGCGCCAGCAGCTTGAGAGCCCCGAATGAGCAGTTCTTC. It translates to CASSLRAPNEQFF.

As DNA, the CDR3 is TGTGCCAGCAGCTCGCGACAGGGCGAGTCCTACAATGAGCAGTTCTTC. Encoded protein: CASSSRQGESYNEQFF. The chain carries TRBV7-2 and TRBJ2-1; 7 nucleotides align to TRBD1. Losses at the gene ends were 4 bases for V and 1 base for J; bases not matched to a gene: 7. The CDR3 consists of 16 residues. Per germline, CDR1 SGHTA and CDR2 FQGNSA. The full variable domain, its missing parts supplied by reference TRBV7-2 and TRBJ2-1, is GAGVSQSPSNKVTEKGKDVELRCDPISGHTALYWYRQSLGQGLEFLIYFQGNSAPDKSGLPSDRFSAERTGGSVSTLTIQRTQQEDSAVYLCASSSRQGESYNEQFFGPGTRLTVL.

The CDR3: CATSRDLAGKLRANVLTF. Written as DNA, the CDR3 is TGTGCCACCAGCAGAGATCTCGCCGGGAAACTACGGGCCAACGTCCTGACTTTC. The chain carries TRBV15 and TRBJ2-6, with D perhaps TRBD2 (5 bases). Germline CDR1 LNHNV, CDR2 YYDKDF (reference sequence). V was shortened by 0 bases and J by 5 bases, with 17 bases between the two germline ends. The CDR3 consists of 18 residues.

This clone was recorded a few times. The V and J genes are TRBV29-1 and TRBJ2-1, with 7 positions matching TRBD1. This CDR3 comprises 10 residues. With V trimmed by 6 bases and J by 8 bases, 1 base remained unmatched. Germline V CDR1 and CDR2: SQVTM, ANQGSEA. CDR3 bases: TGCAGCGTCACAGGGGATGAGCAGTTCTTC. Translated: CSVTGDEQFF.

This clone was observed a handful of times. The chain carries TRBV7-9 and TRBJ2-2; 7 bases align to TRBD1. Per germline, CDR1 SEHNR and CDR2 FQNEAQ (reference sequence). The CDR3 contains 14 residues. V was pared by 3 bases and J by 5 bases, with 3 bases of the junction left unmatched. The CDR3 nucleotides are TGTGCCAGCAGCTTTGCAGGGGGTACCGGGGAGCTGTTTTTT. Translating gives CASSFAGGTGELFF. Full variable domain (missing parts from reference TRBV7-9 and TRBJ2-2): DTGVSQNPRHKITKRGQNVTFRCDPISEHNRLYWYRQTLGQGPEFLTYFQNEAQLEKSRLLSDRFSAERPKGSFSTLEIQRTEQGDSAMYLCASSFAGGTGELFFGEGSRLTVL.

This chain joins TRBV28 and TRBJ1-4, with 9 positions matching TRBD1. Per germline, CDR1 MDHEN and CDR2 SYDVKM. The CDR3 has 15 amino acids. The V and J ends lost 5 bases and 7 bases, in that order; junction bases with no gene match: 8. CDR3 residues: CASSTPGTGSEKLFF. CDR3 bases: TGTGCCAGCAGTACCCCCGGGACAGGGTCTGAAAAACTGTTTTTT.

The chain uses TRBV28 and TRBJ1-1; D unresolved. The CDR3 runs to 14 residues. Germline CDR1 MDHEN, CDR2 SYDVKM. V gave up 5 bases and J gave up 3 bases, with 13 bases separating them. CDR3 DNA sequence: TGTGCCAGCAGTCCATCAGAGAGGGACACTGAAGCTTTCTTT. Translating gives CASSPSERDTEAFF.

This CDR3 is CASSVPYPTGTLYGYTF. The CDR3, as DNA: TGTGCCAGCAGTGTACCCTACCCGACAGGGACCCTCTATGGCTACACCTTC. V is TRBV28 and J is TRBJ1-2; 7 nucleotides match TRBD1. Germline CDR1 MDHEN, CDR2 SYDVKM. J lost 4 bases, V lost 5 bases, and 16 bases had no gene match. This CDR3 spans 17 amino acids.

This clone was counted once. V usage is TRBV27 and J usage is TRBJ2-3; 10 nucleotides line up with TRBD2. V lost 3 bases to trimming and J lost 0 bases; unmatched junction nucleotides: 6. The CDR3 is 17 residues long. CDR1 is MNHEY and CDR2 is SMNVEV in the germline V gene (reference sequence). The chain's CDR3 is CASSLFGLAASTDTQYF. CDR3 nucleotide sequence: TGTGCCAGCAGTTTGTTCGGACTAGCGGCTAGCACAGATACGCAGTATTTT.

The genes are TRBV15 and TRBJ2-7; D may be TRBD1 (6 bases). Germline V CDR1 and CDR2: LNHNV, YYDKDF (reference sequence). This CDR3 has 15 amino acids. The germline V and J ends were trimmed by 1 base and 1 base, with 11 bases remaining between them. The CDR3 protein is CATSRAKQGSYEQYF. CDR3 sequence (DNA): TGTGCCACCAGCAGAGCAAAACAGGGTTCCTACGAGCAGTACTTC.

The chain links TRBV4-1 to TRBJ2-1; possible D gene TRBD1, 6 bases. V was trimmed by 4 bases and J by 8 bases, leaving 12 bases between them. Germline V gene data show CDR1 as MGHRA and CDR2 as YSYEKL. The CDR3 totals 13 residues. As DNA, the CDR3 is TGCGCCAGCAGCCGTAGGGGGACCGATGAGCAGTTCTTC. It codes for CASSRRGTDEQFF.

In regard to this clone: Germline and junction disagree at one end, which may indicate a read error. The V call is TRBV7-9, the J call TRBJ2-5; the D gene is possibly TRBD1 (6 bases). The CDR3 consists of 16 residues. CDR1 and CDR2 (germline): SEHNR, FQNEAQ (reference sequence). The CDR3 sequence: CSSSLFPLGGQETQYF. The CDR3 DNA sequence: TGTTCCAGCAGCTTATTTCCACTAGGGGGCCAAGAGACCCAGTACTTC.

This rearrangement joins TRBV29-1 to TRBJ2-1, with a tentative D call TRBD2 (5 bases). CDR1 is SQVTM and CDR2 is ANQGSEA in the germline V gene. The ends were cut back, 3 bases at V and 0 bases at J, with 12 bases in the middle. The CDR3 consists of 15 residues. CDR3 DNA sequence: TGCAGCGTTGATCGCGGGTTTAGCTCCTACAATGAGCAGTTCTTC. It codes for CSVDRGFSSYNEQFF.

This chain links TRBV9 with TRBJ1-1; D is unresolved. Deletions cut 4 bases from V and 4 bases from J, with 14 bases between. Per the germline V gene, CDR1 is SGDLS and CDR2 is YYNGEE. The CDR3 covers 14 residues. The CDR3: CASSPTTGSTEAFF. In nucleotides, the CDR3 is TGTGCCAGCAGCCCGACGACCGGGTCCACTGAAGCTTTCTTT.

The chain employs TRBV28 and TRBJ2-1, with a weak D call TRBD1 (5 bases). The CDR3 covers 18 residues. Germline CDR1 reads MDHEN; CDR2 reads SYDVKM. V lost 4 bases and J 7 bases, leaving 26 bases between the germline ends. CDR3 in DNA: TGTGCCAGCAGTTCCCCATACCAGGGCCCCCTAGGGGAAAATGAGCAGTTCTTC. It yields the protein CASSSPYQGPLGENEQFF.

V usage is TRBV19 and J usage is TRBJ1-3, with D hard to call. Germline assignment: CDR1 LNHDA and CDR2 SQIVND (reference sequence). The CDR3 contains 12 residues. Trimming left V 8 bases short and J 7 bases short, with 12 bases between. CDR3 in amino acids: CASGGYVNTIYF. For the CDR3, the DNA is TGTGCCAGTGGAGGTTACGTGAACACCATATATTTT.

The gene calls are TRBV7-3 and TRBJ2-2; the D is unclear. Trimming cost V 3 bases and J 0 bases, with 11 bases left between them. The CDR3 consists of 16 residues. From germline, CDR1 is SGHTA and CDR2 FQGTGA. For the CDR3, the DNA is TGTGCCAGCAGCTTGGGCAATCTCGCGAACACCGGGGAGCTGTTTTTT. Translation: CASSLGNLANTGELFF.

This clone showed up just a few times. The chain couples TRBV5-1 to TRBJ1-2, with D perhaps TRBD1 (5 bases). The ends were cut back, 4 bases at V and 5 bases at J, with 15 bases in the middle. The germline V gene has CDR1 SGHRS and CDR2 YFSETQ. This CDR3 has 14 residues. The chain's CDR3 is CASSPDNPIYGYTF. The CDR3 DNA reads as TGCGCCAGCAGCCCGGACAATCCCATTTATGGCTACACCTTC.